The present T cell receptor (beta chain) was sequenced within a study of tumor and adjacent non-tumor tissue in lung cancer. Study background: Stage I to III disease affected ten to eleven men and about 5 women aged about 31 to 80.

The template was RNA from unsorted bulk tissue. The normal lung tissue was taken more than 3 cm from the tumor edge. Newly diagnosed lung cancer patients had thoracic surgery in China, August–late 2014, without prior chemotherapy. This CDR3 spans 19 amino acids. Germline V gene data show CDR1 as LGHNA and CDR2 as YNFKEQ. Three rounds of nested PCR, following a modified ARM-PCR protocol, produced the TCRbeta library. Each CDR3 protein is one row after TCRdb ran MiXCR on the multiplex PCR reads. The repertoire holds some 97,000 distinct CDR3 sequences, with less than 75% as singletons. Comments on this clonotype: Its specificity is unknown. The CDR3 end shows no conserved phenylalanine or tryptophan, and so a read error is likely.

Study-wide findings and caveats: Compared with tumor, normal lung showed significantly lower TCR diversity.

The V and J genes are TRBV4-2 and TRBJ2-2, with a tentative D call TRBD2 (6 bases). The TCR originated in a man in his thirties or forties with non-small cell lung cancer. The source material was distant non-tumor lung tissue. The CDR3 sequence: CANSQEPPGADGSTGELFL. The CDR3 nucleotides are TGTGCCAACAGCCAAGAACCTCCCGGGGCCGACGGGAGCACCGGGGAGCTGTTTTTA.